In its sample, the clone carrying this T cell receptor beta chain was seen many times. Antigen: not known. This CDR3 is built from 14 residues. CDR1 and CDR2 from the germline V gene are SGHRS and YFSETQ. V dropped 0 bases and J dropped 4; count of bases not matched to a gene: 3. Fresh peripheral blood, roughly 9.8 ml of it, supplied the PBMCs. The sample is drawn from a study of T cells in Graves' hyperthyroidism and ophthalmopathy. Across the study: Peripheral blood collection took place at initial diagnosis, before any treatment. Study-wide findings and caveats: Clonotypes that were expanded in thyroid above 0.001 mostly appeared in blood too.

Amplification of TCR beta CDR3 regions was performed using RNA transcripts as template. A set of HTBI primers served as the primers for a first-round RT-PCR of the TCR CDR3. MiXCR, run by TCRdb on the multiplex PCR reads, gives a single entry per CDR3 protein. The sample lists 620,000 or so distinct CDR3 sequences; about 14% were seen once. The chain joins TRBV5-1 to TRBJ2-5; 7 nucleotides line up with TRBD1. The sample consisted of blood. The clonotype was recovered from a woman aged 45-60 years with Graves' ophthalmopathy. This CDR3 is CASSLGDRGETQYF. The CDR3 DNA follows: TGCGCCAGCAGCTTGGGGGACAGAGGAGAGACCCAGTACTTC.